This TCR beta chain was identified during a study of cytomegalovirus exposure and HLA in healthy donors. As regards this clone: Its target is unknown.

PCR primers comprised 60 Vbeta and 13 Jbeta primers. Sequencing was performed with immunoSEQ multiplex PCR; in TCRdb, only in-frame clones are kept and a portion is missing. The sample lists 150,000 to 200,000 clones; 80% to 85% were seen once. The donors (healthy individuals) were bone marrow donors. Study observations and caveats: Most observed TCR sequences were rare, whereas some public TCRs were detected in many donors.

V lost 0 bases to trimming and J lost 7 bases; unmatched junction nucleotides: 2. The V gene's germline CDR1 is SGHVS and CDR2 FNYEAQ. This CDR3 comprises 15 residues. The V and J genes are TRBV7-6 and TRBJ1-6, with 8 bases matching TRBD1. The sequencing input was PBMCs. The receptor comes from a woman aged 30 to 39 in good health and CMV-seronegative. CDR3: CASSLARTGNSPLHF. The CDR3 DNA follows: TGTGCCAGCAGCTTAGCCCGGACAGGGAATTCACCCCTCCACTTT.